This T cell receptor beta chain was captured in a study of blood T cell repertoires in COVID-19. In its sample, this clone was seen a few times. Original data processing: Reference gene primer amplification gave nucleated cell count estimates. Measured with immunoSEQ multiplex PCR; TCRdb has only the in-frame clones, and not every one. V and J calls and clone size are as listed in that table; D and trimming were resolved from the DNA. The sample has about 410,000 clones, roughly 91% seen once. CDR3 length equals 11 residues. CDR1 is LGHDT, CDR2 YNNKEL, per germline (reference sequence). Trimming cost V 1 base and J 10 bases, with 7 bases left between them. Those who participated ranged in age from roughly 18 to 90 years and resided in 20 to 30 US areas. Clinical history reported by participants formed the basis on which cohorts were assigned. Resolution of symptoms, clearance, or two negative PCRs was present in recovered Cohort 3 donors.

The rearrangement uses TRBV3-1 (or the pseudogene TRBV3-2) and TRBJ1-1; D call uncertain. Sequenced sample: PBMCs or T cells enriched from blood (not recorded which). This sequence originates from a man aged 18-30 years who had recovered from COVID-19. The CDR3 DNA is TGTGCCAGCAGCCAAGCCAGGCGAGCTTTCTTT. It translates to CASSQARRAFF.